The clone carrying this TCR beta chain was counted only a few times. Its antigen is currently unknown. This specimen belongs to a study of T cell responses to AZD1222 COVID-19 vaccine. Assay: immunoSEQ multiplex PCR; the TCRdb copy retains only in-frame clones and omits some. The table lists 15,000 to 20,000 clones, roughly 79% of them singletons. General observations from the study: Females made up more of the donors, who were largely white British, and clonal diversity may have come out too low.

The ends lost 0 bases at V and 2 bases at J; junction bases unmatched: 8. In germline, CDR1 is SGHRS, CDR2 YFSETQ. This CDR3 spans 17 amino acids. The V and J genes are TRBV5-1 and TRBJ2-3; TRBD1 matches 8 bases. Source: peripheral blood, taken 28 days after the second AZD1222 dose. This clonotype originated in an adult who received the AZD1222 COVID-19 vaccine. This chain's CDR3 is CASSLGATGASTDTQYF. The CDR3 bases are TGCGCCAGCAGCTTGGGGGCGACAGGGGCCTCCACAGATACGCAGTATTTT.